Given below is one TCR beta chain in context. Its cognate antigen is unknown. Germline-derived CDR1 and CDR2 are MNHEY and SMNVEV (reference sequence). V was pared by 8 bases and J by 0 bases, with 12 bases between. CDR3 length equals 14 residues. These data are taken from a study of cytomegalovirus exposure and HLA in healthy donors. Whole-study results and caveats: At a 0.05 false discovery rate, a later analysis found approximately 17,000 TCR beta sequences to be associated with HLA alleles.

13 Jbeta primers and 60 Vbeta primers were used for the PCR. Clones were sequenced by immunoSEQ multiplex PCR, and TCRdb holds only the in-frame ones, with some missing. The table records 220,000 or so clones, under 85% of them present only once. The source of this sequence is a man aged 45-65 years in good health and CMV-seronegative. What was sequenced was PBMCs. This chain links TRBV27 with TRBJ2-3; D may be TRBD1 (5 bases). CDR3 amino acids: CASSQDSSTDTQYF. The CDR3, as DNA: TGTGCCAGCTCACAGGATTCTAGCACAGATACGCAGTATTTT.